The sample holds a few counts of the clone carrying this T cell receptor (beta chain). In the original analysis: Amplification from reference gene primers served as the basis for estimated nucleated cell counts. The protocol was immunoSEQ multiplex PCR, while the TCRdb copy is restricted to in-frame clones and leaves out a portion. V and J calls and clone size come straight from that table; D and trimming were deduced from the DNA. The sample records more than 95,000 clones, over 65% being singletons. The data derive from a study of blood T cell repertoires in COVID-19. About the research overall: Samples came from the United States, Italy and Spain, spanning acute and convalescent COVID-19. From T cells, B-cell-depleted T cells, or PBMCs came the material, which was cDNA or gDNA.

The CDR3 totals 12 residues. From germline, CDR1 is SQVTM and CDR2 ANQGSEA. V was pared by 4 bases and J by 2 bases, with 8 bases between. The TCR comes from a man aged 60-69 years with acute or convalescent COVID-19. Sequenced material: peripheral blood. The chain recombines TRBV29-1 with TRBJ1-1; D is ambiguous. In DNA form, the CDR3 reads TGCAGCGTTGTCGGGGATAACACTGAAGCTTTCTTT. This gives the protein CSVVGDNTEAFF.